This passage covers 7 T cell receptor beta chains from one sample sequenced in a study of blood T cells in healthy people across ages (dated by TCRdb to the mid-2010s). The library was built by means of 5' RACE. These reads were obtained on an Illumina HiSeq 2500. A second PCR of roughly 7 to 11 cycles was performed with a sample-barcoded 5' primer and a J-beta primer mix. TCRdb reprocessed the public reads (quality trimming at Q25 with fastp, clone calling with MiXCR) and kept in-frame beta chains. Entries that share a CDR3 protein sequence are merged under the most common genes and DNA. The sample records about 670,000 distinct CDR3 sequences, around 50% of which are singletons. Of the sample, less than 15% falls within the top ten clones. The specimen sequenced was blood. The source is a woman of 80 years or more in good health.

This clonotype was detected only a few times. The rearrangement joins TRBV3-1 to TRBJ1-1; the D gene is possibly TRBD1 (5 bases). The V and J ends lost 3 bases and 8 bases respectively, with 7 bases between them. CDR1 and CDR2 from the germline V gene are LGHDT and YNNKEL (reference sequence). The CDR3 length is 11 residues. The chain's CDR3 is CASSQGPEAFF. As DNA, the CDR3 is TGTGCCAGCAGCCAGGGACCGGAAGCTTTCTTT. The full variable domain, completed using reference TRBV3-1 and TRBJ1-1, is DTAVSQTPKYLVTQMGNDKSIKCEQNLGHDTMYWYKQDSKKFLKIMFSYNNKELIINETVPNRFSPKSPDKAHLNLHINSLELGDSAVYFCASSQGPEAFFGQGTRLTVV.

This chain joins TRBV5-1 and TRBJ2-7, with D perhaps TRBD1 (6 bases). The end of the DNA aligns better with TRBJ2-5, so the J call may be wrong. This CDR3 contains 13 residues. CDR1 is SGHRS and CDR2 is YFSETQ in the germline V gene. CDR3 protein: CASTGQSQETQYF. The CDR3 nucleotides are TGCGCCAGCACCGGACAGTCCCAAGAGACCCAGTACTTC.

The chain combines TRBV29-1 with TRBJ2-5; perhaps TRBD1 as D (6 bases). V lost 7 bases to trimming and J lost 7 bases, with 13 bases between them. Germline CDR1 SQVTM, CDR2 ANQGSEA. CDR3 length: 11 amino acids. The CDR3 protein is CSGGATGTQYF. The CDR3 bases are TGCAGCGGTGGAGCGACAGGGACCCAGTACTTC.

This chain uses TRBV29-1 with TRBJ2-4; TRBD1 agrees at 10 bases. Judging by the DNA end, TRBJ2-7 fits better; the J call may be wrong. The CDR3 consists of 13 residues. Germline V gene lookup returns CDR1 SQVTM and CDR2 ANQGSEA. The CDR3: CSVQGQGRYEQYF. The CDR3 DNA reads TGCAGCGTTCAGGGACAGGGGCGCTACGAGCAGTACTTC.

The rearrangement links TRBV5-6 to TRBJ1-6, with D unresolved. The CDR3 has 13 residues. The ends were cut back, 0 bases at V and 9 bases at J, with 7 bases in the middle. The germline CDR1 and CDR2 sequences are SGHDT and YYEEEE. The CDR3 region is CASSLGRSSPLHF. CDR3 DNA: TGTGCCAGCAGCTTGGGACGTAGTTCACCCCTCCACTTT.

V and J are TRBV3-1 and TRBJ2-4; the D is unclear. The J call is in doubt because the DNA end fits TRBJ2-7 better. The CDR3 sequence is 15 residues long. CDR1 is LGHDT, CDR2 YNNKEL, per germline (reference sequence). Here the CDR3 reads CASSQGLLRLYEQYF. The CDR3 bases are TGTGCCAGCAGCCAAGGGCTCCTCAGATTATACGAGCAGTACTTC.

V usage is TRBV5-1 and J usage is TRBJ2-2; no firm D call. Germline assignment: CDR1 SGHRS and CDR2 YFSETQ. V was shortened by 4 bases and J by 8 bases, with 15 bases between the two germline ends. The CDR3 runs 14 residues. The CDR3 here is CASSVEGLRGELFF. The CDR3 nucleotides are TGCGCCAGCAGCGTGGAAGGGCTGCGGGGGGAGCTGTTTTTT.